The present entry profiles one T cell receptor (beta chain) with its context. Antigen: not known. This sample stems from a study of cytomegalovirus exposure and HLA in healthy donors. Germline loops: CDR1 MGHRA, CDR2 YSYEKL. V lost 1 base and J 6 bases, leaving 15 bases between the germline ends. The CDR3 spans 15 residues. Whole-study results and caveats: The study flagged some 170 TCR beta chains as cytomegalovirus-associated. A later examination showed that TCR association rates differed by HLA locus, with DRB1 most and HLA-C fewest.

Vbeta (60) and Jbeta (13) primers were used in the PCR. The assay was immunoSEQ multiplex PCR, and TCRdb's table has in-frame clones only and misses some. The sample totals some 82,000 clones. This chain uses TRBV4-1 with TRBJ1-2; D possibly corresponds to TRBD1 (5 bases). Material: PBMCs. This TCR came from a woman aged 30 to 39 in good health and CMV-seronegative. This CDR3 is CASSQAPGEANGYTF. The CDR3 region has the DNA TGCGCCAGCAGCCAAGCCCCGGGGGAGGCTAATGGCTACACCTTC.